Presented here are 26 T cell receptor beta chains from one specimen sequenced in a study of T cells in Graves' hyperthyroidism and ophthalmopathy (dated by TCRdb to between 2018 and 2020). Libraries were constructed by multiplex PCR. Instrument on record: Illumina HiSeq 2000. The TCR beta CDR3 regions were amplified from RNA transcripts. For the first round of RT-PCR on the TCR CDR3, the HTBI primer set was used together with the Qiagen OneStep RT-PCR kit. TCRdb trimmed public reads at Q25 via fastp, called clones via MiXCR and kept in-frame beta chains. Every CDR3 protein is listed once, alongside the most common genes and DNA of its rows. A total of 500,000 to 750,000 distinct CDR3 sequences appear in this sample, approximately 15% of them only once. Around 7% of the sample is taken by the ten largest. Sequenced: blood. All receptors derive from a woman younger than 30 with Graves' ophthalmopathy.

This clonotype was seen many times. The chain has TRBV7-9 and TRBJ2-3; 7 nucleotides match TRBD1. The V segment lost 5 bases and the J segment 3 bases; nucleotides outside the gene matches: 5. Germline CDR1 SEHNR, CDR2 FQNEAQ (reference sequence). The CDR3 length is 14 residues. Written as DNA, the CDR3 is TGTGCCAGCAGCCTTGGGACAGATACAGATACGCAGTATTTT. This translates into CASSLGTDTDTQYF. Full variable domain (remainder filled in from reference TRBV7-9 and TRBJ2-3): DTGVSQNPRHKITKRGQNVTFRCDPISEHNRLYWYRQTLGQGPEFLTYFQNEAQLEKSRLLSDRFSAERPKGSFSTLEIQRTEQGDSAMYLCASSLGTDTDTQYFGPGTRLTVL.

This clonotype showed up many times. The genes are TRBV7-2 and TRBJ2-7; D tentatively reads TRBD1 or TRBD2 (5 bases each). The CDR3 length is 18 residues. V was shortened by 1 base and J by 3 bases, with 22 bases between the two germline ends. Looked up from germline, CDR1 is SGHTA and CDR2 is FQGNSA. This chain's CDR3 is CASSLGRGLEGKRYEQYF. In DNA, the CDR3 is TGTGCCAGCAGCTTAGGTAGGGGCCTCGAGGGGAAACGCTACGAGCAGTACTTC.

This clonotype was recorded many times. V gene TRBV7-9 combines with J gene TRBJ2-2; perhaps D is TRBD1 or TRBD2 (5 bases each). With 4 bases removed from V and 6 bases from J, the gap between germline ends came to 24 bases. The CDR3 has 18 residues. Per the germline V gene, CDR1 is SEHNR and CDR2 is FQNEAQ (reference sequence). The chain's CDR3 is CASSSYPGTAYRPGELFF. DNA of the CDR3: TGTGCCAGCAGCTCTTATCCAGGGACCGCTTACCGACCCGGGGAGCTGTTTTTT.

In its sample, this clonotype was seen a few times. CDR3 protein: CASSPLKLSTDTQYF. The DNA of the CDR3 is TGCGCCAGCAGTCCCCTGAAACTTAGCACAGATACGCAGTATTTT. The V call is TRBV4-1, the J call TRBJ2-3; D not resolved. The CDR3 runs 15 residues. Trimming cost V 6 bases and J 0 bases, with 13 bases left between them. The germline V gene has CDR1 MGHRA and CDR2 YSYEKL.

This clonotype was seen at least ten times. The CDR3 bases are TGTGCCAGCTCACCCTCGGCACCCACCGGGGAGCTGTTTTTT. Its protein product is CASSPSAPTGELFF. The V and J genes are TRBV18 and TRBJ2-2, with D unresolved. From germline, CDR1 is KGHSH and CDR2 LQKENI. The CDR3 extends over 14 amino acids. V lost 3 bases and J 4 bases, leaving 9 bases between the germline ends.

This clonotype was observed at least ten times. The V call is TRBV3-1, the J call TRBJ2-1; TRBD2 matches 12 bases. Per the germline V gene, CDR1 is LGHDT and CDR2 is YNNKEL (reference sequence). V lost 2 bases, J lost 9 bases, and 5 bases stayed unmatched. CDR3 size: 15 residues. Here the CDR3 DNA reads TGTGCCAGCAGCCAACTAGCGGGAGGGCACGGTGAGCAGTTCTTC. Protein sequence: CASSQLAGGHGEQFF.

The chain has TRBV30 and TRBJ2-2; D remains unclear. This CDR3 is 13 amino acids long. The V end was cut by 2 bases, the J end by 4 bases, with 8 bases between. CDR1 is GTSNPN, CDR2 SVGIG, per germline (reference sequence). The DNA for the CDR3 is TGTGCCTGGAGTTCATCGGGCACCGGGGAGCTGTTTTTT. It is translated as CAWSSSGTGELFF.

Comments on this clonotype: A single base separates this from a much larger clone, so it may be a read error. The CDR3 spells CASSLDGAAGGYNVQFF. The DNA for the CDR3 is TGTGCCAGCAGCTTGGACGGCGCGGCGGGGGGTTACAATGTGCAGTTCTTC. The chain has TRBV5-5 and TRBJ2-1; TRBD2 matches 8 bases. The CDR3 consists of 17 residues. Germline-derived CDR1 and CDR2 are SGHKS and YYEKEE (reference sequence).

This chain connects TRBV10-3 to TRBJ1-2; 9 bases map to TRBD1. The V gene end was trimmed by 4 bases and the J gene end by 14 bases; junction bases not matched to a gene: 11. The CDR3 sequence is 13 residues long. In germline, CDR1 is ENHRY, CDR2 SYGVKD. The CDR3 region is CAISGRTGAPLTF. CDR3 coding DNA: TGTGCCATCAGTGGGAGGACAGGGGCTCCATTGACCTTC.

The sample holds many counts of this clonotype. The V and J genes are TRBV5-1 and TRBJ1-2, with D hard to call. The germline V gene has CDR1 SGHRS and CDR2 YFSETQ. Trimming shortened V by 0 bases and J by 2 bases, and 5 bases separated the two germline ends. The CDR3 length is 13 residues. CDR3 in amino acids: CASSLDMNYGYTF. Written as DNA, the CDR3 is TGCGCCAGCAGCTTGGATATGAACTATGGCTACACCTTC.

CDR3 protein: CASSGDRLYGYTF. The CDR3 bases are TGTGCCAGCAGTGGGGACCGCCTCTATGGCTACACCTTC. The chain recombines TRBV6-1 with TRBJ1-2; D is possibly TRBD1 (5 bases). Trimming took 4 bases from V and 4 from J, leaving 10 bases between them. Germline V gene sequence: CDR1 MNHNS, CDR2 SASEGT. The CDR3 consists of 13 residues.

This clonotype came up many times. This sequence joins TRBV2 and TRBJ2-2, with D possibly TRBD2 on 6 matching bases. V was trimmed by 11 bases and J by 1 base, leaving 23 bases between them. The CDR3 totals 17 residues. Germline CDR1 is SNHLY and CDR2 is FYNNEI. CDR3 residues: CALAGRNGRGNTGELFF. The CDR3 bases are TGTGCCCTAGCTGGGAGGAACGGGAGAGGGAACACCGGGGAGCTGTTTTTT.

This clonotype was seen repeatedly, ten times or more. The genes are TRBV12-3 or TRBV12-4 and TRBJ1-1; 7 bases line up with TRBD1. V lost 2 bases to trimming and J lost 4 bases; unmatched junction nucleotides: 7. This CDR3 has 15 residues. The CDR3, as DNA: TGTGCCAGCAGTTTATCGCAGGGGGTCGTCACTGAAGCTTTCTTT. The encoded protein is CASSLSQGVVTEAFF.

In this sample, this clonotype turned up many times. This CDR3 reads CASSRTGTGPYEQYF. The CDR3 nucleotides read TGCGCCAGCAGCAGGACCGGGACAGGCCCCTACGAGCAGTACTTC. The chain recombines TRBV4-1 with TRBJ2-7, with 8 positions matching TRBD1. The CDR3 extends over 15 amino acids. The trim removed 5 bases at V and 2 bases at J, leaving 8 bases unmatched. Germline CDR1 MGHRA, CDR2 YSYEKL.

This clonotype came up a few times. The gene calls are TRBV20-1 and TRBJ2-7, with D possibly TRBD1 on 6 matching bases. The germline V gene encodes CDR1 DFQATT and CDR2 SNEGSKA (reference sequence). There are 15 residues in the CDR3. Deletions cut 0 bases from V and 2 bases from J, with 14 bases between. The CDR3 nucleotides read TGCAGTGCTAGAGATTACGCAGGGGAACCCTACGAGCAGTACTTC. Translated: CSARDYAGEPYEQYF.

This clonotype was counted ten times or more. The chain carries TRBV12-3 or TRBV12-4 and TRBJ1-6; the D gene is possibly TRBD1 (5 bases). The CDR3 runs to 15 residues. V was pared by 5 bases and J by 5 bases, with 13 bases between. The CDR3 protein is CASSPWGGNNSPLHF. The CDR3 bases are TGTGCCAGCAGTCCCTGGGGGGGGAATAATTCACCCCTCCACTTT.

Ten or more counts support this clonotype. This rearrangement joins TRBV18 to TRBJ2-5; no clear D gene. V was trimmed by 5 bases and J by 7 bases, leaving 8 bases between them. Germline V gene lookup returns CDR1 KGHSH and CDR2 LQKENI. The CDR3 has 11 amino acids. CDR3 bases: TGTGCCAGCTCAGCACGAGGGACCCAGTACTTC. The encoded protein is CASSARGTQYF.

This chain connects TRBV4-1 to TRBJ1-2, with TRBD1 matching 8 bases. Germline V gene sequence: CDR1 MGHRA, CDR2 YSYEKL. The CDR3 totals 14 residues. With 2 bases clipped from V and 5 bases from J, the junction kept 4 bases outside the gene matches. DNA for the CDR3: TGCGCCAGCAGCCAAATGACAGGGGATTATGGCTACACCTTC. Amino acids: CASSQMTGDYGYTF.

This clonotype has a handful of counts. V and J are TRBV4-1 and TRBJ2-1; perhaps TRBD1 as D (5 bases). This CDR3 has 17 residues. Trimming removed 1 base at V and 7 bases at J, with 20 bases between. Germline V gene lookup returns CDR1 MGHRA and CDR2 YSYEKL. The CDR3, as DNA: TGCGCCAGCAGCCAAGGCCCTGGGGCGGTCGGGTCAAATGAGCAGTTCTTC. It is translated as CASSQGPGAVGSNEQFF.

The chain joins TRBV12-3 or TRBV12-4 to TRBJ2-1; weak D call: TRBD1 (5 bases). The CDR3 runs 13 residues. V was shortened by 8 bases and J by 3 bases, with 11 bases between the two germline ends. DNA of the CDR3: TGTGCCAGCGGGGCTCTGAACTACAATGAGCAGTTCTTC. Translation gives CASGALNYNEQFF.

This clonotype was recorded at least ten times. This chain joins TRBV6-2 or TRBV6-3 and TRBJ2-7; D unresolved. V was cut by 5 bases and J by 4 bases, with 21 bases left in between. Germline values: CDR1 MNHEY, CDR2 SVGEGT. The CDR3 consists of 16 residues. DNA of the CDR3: TGTGCCAGCAGTCCCCCCTCAAAGCGCGACCGGTACGAGCAGTACTTC. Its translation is CASSPPSKRDRYEQYF.

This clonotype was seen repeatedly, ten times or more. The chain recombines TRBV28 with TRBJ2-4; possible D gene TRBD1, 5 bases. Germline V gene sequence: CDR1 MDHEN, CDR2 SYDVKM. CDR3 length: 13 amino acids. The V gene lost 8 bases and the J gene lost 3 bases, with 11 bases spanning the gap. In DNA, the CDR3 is TGTGCCAGCGGCCAGGGCGGCAAAAACATTCAGTACTTC. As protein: CASGQGGKNIQYF.

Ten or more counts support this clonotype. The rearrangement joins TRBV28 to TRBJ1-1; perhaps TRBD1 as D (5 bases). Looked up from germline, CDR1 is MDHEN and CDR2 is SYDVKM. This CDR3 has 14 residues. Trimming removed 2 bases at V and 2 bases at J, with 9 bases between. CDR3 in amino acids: CASSLTGDNTEAFF. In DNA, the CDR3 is TGTGCCAGCAGTTTAACAGGAGATAACACTGAAGCTTTCTTT.

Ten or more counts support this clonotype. The CDR3 region has the DNA TGTGCCAGCAGCCCCCTGGGGTCCAGTGGACAAGAGACCCAGTACTTC. Encoded protein: CASSPLGSSGQETQYF. The rearrangement joins TRBV11-3 to TRBJ2-5, with D hard to call. The CDR3 consists of 16 residues. Trimming shortened V by 5 bases and J by 2 bases, and 18 bases separated the two germline ends. CDR1 and CDR2 from the germline V gene are SGHNT and YENEEA.

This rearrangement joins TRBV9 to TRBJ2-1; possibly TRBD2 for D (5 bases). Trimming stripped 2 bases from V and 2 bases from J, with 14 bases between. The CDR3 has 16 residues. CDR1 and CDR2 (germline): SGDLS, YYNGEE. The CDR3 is CASSVAPTRAYNEQFF. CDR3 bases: TGTGCCAGCAGCGTCGCCCCAACTAGGGCCTACAATGAGCAGTTCTTC.

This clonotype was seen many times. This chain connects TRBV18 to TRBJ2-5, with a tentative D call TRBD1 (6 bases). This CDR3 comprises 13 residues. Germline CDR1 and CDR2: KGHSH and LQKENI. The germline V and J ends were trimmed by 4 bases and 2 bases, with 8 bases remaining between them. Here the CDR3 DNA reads TGTGCCAGCTCACGACAGGCTCAAGAGACCCAGTACTTC. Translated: CASSRQAQETQYF.